This T cell receptor beta chain was identified in a study of T cell responses to AZD1222 COVID-19 vaccine (dated by TCRdb to about 2021). Broadly, across the study: AZD1222 recipients with second doses at about 4 weeks or about 12 weeks were pooled, because spike-specific TCR depth and breadth did not differ between schedules. A total of under 250 trial participants underwent TCR sequencing, of whom under 220 had received two doses of AZD1222 and some 25 had received two doses of the MenACWY control vaccine. Trial participants were enrolled into age subgroups of 18-55, 56-69 and 70-plus years, which contained roughly 150, 30 and 60 TCR-sequenced participants, respectively. The investigation overall reported the following: A significant rise in spike-specific TCR breadth and depth was observed after two AZD1222 doses relative to day 0 and relative to MenACWY recipients. No day 14 peak-response samples were available, so repertoires were characterized only after the peak T cell response. Nearly half of unique spike-specific TCRs reportedly recognized epitopes outside regions mutated in the B.1.351 and B.1.1.7 variants. The vaccine-associated CD4 TCRs covered the entire spike protein, and the dominant responses fell in regions 160-218 and 743-854. Only five to seven AZD1222 recipients were SARS-CoV-2 seropositive at baseline, limiting conclusions about previously exposed vaccinees. The 56-69-year group was small, and its depth increase did not reach significance, likely because of low power. Participants were mostly white British and included more females than males, and it was suggested by the authors that clonal diversity may have been underestimated.

The CDR3 regions of human TCRbeta chains were subjected to immunosequencing. Per the authors' processing: TCRs in the repertoires were compared against a reference library of SARS-CoV-2-specific TCRs that had been generated with the MIRA antigen-specificity platform. Breadth was defined as the fraction of unique TCRs that were SARS-CoV-2-associated, and depth was defined as the fraction of total T cells that were SARS-CoV-2-associated. Using the MIRA data, each spike-specific TCR was mapped to the spike region that the TCR reacts to and placed in a CD4 or CD8 class. Log10-transformed breadth and depth values were compared by one-way ANOVA with Sidak's multiple comparisons tests. TCRdb took over this immuneACCESS table, retaining in-frame rearrangements with V and J assigned. Such tables are incomplete; in checked studies, under half of the missing clones stem from an unresolved V gene, and the remainder is unexplained. The V and J calls and clone size were taken over from that table, and D and trimming were inferred from the DNA. Recorded for this sample are roughly 130,000 clones; around 90% of them occurred a single time. Jointly, the top ten make up roughly 1.5% of the sample.

This clone has more than one count but fewer than ten. Its antigen specificity is not known. Nothing much larger sits one base from this clone, and base qualities are not available. The sample's time point label, decoded: baseline before first vaccination. Vaccinee samples were obtained from the UK trials COV001 and COV002, which included a single-blind randomized controlled phase 2/3 trial of AZD1222 (ChAdOx1 nCoV-19) in healthy adults. Trial participant PBMC samples were collected at day 0 and day 28 after the second dose for TCRbeta chain sequencing. Counted from cysteine to phenylalanine, this CDR3 has 13 amino acids. Just the 39-base CDR3 DNA is kept, in frame starting at base 1. Between the V and J ends, shortened by 3 bases and 5 bases respectively, the junction contains 11 bases. Based on the germline V gene (reference sequence), the CDR1 and CDR2 sequences are GTSNPN and SVGIG.

The chain is assembled from TRBV30 and TRBJ1-5; TRBD1 is a possible D gene, resting on 5 matching bases. Source: peripheral blood, taken on day 0 of AZD1222 vaccination. The TCR was taken from an adult in good health. Here is the DNA: TGTGCCTGGAGCTTCCAGGGCGATCAGCCCCAGCATTTT. This translates into CAWSFQGDQPQHF.